What follows are 7 T cell receptor beta chains derived from one specimen sequenced in a study of blood T cell repertoires in COVID-19. The protocol was immunoSEQ multiplex PCR, while the TCRdb copy is restricted to in-frame clones and leaves out a portion. The sample consists of 300,000 to 400,000 clones, roughly 85% of them appearing once. The sequencing sample was made of PBMCs or T cells enriched from blood (not recorded which). The source is a woman in her thirties or forties with acute COVID-19.

The genes are TRBV6-6 and TRBJ2-2, with 10 bases matching TRBD2. The V segment lost 3 bases and the J segment 4 bases; nucleotides outside the gene matches: 5. The germline CDR1 and CDR2 sequences are MNHNY and SVGAGI (reference sequence). The CDR3 sequence is 16 residues long. CDR3 in DNA: TGTGCCAGCAGTTATCCTAGCGGGAGCGGCACCGGGGAGCTGTTTTTT. Amino acids: CASSYPSGSGTGELFF.

The CDR3 loop reads CASGTAGANQPQHF. CDR3 DNA sequence: TGTGCCAGTGGTACGGCAGGGGCTAATCAGCCCCAGCATTTT. This chain joins TRBV19 and TRBJ1-5; perhaps TRBD1 as D (6 bases). The germline V and J ends were trimmed by 8 bases and 4 bases, with 15 bases remaining between them. CDR1 and CDR2 (germline): LNHDA, SQIVND (reference sequence). The CDR3 spans 14 residues.

The chain employs TRBV7-8 and TRBJ2-1; 8 bases map to TRBD1. This CDR3 has 18 residues. Looked up from germline, CDR1 is SGHVS and CDR2 is FQNEAQ. V shed 0 bases, J shed 1 base, and the junction held 8 bases outside the gene matches. In DNA form, the CDR3 reads TGTGCCAGCAGCTTAGCGTTTTCAGGGGGCGGATCCTACAATGAGCAGTTCTTC. Translating it yields CASSLAFSGGGSYNEQFF.

The rearrangement links TRBV29-1 to TRBJ1-2; the match to TRBD1 covers 12 bases. Looked up from germline, CDR1 is SQVTM and CDR2 is ANQGSEA. Trimming took 1 base from V and 8 from J; bases not matched to a gene: 5. This CDR3 is built from 14 residues. CDR3 region: CSVEVGQGAGGYTF. DNA for the CDR3: TGCAGCGTTGAAGTGGGACAGGGGGCGGGAGGCTACACCTTC.

The V and J genes are TRBV18 and TRBJ2-3; 10 bases are a match to TRBD1. V lost 3 bases, J lost 5 bases, and 5 bases stayed unmatched. CDR3 length: 15 amino acids. Germline loops: CDR1 KGHSH, CDR2 LQKENI. Here the CDR3 reads CASSPLTGGIDTQYF. In DNA, the CDR3 is TGTGCCAGCTCACCCTTGACAGGGGGCATAGATACGCAGTATTTT.

This clone was seen only once. The chain joins TRBV9 to TRBJ1-5, with D unclear. This CDR3 is built from 13 residues. V gave up 5 bases and J gave up 1 base, with 7 bases separating them. Germline loops: CDR1 SGDLS, CDR2 YYNGEE. This chain's CDR3 is CASSQTSNQPQHF. CDR3 coding DNA: TGTGCCAGCAGTCAAACAAGCAATCAGCCCCAGCATTTT. Together with reference TRBV9 and TRBJ1-5, the CDR3 gives the full variable domain: DSGVTQTPKHLITATGQRVTLRCSPRSGDLSVYWYQQSLDQGLQFLIQYYNGEERAKGNILERFSAQQFPDLHSELNLSSLELGDSALYFCASSQTSNQPQHFGDGTRLSIL.

V gene TRBV15 combines with J gene TRBJ1-1; D is ambiguous. The germline V gene has CDR1 LNHNV and CDR2 YYDKDF (reference sequence). V lost 0 bases and J 4 bases, leaving 15 bases between the germline ends. CDR3 length: 16 amino acids. The CDR3 spells CATSRDRLISATEAFF. The CDR3 nucleotides are TGTGCCACCAGCAGAGATCGCCTAATTTCCGCCACTGAAGCTTTCTTT.